Below are 12 T cell receptor beta chains sequenced from a single sample in a study of shared clonotypes between healthy human individuals. Positively selected for CCR7, the CD45RO-negative cells used as naive CD8 cells excluded terminally differentiated effector memory CD45RA+ cells. The repertoire was sequenced with immunoSEQ multiplex PCR; TCRdb's copy has only in-frame clones and lacks some. This sample has around 650,000 clones; about 96% occur once, and the top ten carry approximately 0.1%. The specimen sequenced was naive CD8+ T cells sorted from blood. Receptor source: a woman between 25 and 40 years old in good health.

V usage is TRBV6-5 and J usage is TRBJ2-7; 7 bases match TRBD1. The germline V gene encodes CDR1 MNHEY and CDR2 SVGAGI. V lost 2 bases to trimming and J lost 5 bases; unmatched junction nucleotides: 9. The CDR3 has 15 amino acids. The chain's CDR3 is CASSYSRQGHDEQYF. DNA for the CDR3: TGTGCCAGCAGTTACAGTCGACAGGGCCACGACGAGCAGTACTTC.

The chain links TRBV4-1 to TRBJ2-7, with 9 bases aligning to TRBD1. V shed 0 bases, J shed 4 bases, and the junction held 7 bases outside the gene matches. The germline gives CDR1 MGHRA, CDR2 YSYEKL. The CDR3 is 16 residues long. The CDR3 nucleotides read TGCGCCAGCAGCCAAGATGAGCGACAGGGGGAATACGAGCAGTACTTC. It codes for CASSQDERQGEYEQYF.

The V and J genes are TRBV27 and TRBJ1-5; D uncertain. V was cut by 8 bases and J by 0 bases, with 8 bases left in between. In germline, CDR1 is MNHEY, CDR2 SMNVEV (reference sequence). The CDR3 loop spans 13 amino acids. The DNA of the CDR3 is TGTGCCAGCGGAGTATATAGCAATCAGCCCCAGCATTTT. Residues: CASGVYSNQPQHF.

This sequence joins TRBV9 and TRBJ1-1; D possibly corresponds to TRBD1 (6 bases). CDR1 is SGDLS, CDR2 YYNGEE, per germline. The CDR3 has 14 residues. V was shortened by 4 bases and J by 7 bases, with 17 bases between the two germline ends. CDR3 DNA: TGTGCCAGCAGCCCAATAGGCAGGGGTCTTGAAGCTTTCTTT. Translating gives CASSPIGRGLEAFF.

The chain combines TRBV9 with TRBJ2-1, with 12 nucleotides matching TRBD2. Germline V gene data show CDR1 as SGDLS and CDR2 as YYNGEE. CDR3 length equals 17 residues. V dropped 3 bases and J dropped 7; count of bases not matched to a gene: 11. The CDR3 nucleotides read TGTGCCAGCAGCGCACACCGGACTAGCGGGAAGATTAATGAGCAGTTCTTC. Translating gives CASSAHRTSGKINEQFF.

This chain connects TRBV6-1 to TRBJ2-1, with 7 positions matching TRBD2. Trimming cost V 7 bases and J 4 bases; bases outside gene matches: 10. The CDR3 spans 15 residues. Germline CDR1 is MNHNS and CDR2 is SASEGT. Here the CDR3 reads CASIPWGGPYNEQFF. The CDR3 region has the DNA TGTGCCAGCATCCCTTGGGGGGGTCCGTACAATGAGCAGTTCTTC.

The rearrangement uses TRBV10-1 and TRBJ2-7; the match to TRBD1 covers 7 bases. The CDR3 covers 13 residues. In germline, CDR1 is WNHNN, CDR2 SYGVQD (reference sequence). J was trimmed by 0 bases and V by 6 bases; bases with no gene match: 2. The CDR3 coding sequence is TGCGCCAGCAGGAGGGACAGCTCCTACGAGCAGTACTTC. This translates into CASRRDSSYEQYF.

V and J are TRBV28 and TRBJ2-3, with D maybe TRBD2 (6 bases). Germline CDR1 MDHEN, CDR2 SYDVKM. Trimming left V 5 bases short and J 6 bases short, with 24 bases between. CDR3 size: 17 residues. The CDR3 is CASSLRDFLQHSDTQYF. CDR3 nucleotide sequence: TGTGCCAGCAGTCTACGGGACTTTTTACAGCACTCCGATACGCAGTATTTT.

This chain uses TRBV5-6 with TRBJ2-7; 11 bases fit TRBD2. Losses at the gene ends were 7 bases for V and 2 bases for J; bases not matched to a gene: 2. Germline loops: CDR1 SGHDT, CDR2 YYEEEE. CDR3 length: 13 residues. CDR3 region: CASQLAGAYEQYF. Written as DNA, the CDR3 is TGTGCCAGCCAACTAGCGGGAGCCTACGAGCAGTACTTC.

This sequence joins TRBV29-1 and TRBJ1-1, with TRBD1 matching over 7 bases. V trimming: 1 base; J trimming: 0 bases; junction bases outside the gene matches: 8. CDR1 is SQVTM, CDR2 ANQGSEA, per germline. The CDR3 covers 16 residues. The CDR3 DNA sequence: TGCAGCGTTGAAGCCTCCCTGACAGGGTTGAACACTGAAGCTTTCTTT. As protein: CSVEASLTGLNTEAFF.

This chain joins TRBV9 and TRBJ2-5, with 8 bases that match TRBD2. The CDR3 extends over 15 amino acids. Germline V CDR1 and CDR2: SGDLS, YYNGEE. V gave up 2 bases and J gave up 5 bases; unmatched junction bases: 8. The CDR3 sequence is CASSVGAGDYETQYF. Written as DNA, the CDR3 is TGTGCCAGCAGCGTGGGAGCGGGAGACTACGAGACCCAGTACTTC.

As to this clone: Other nucleotide sequences from this sample produce the same CDR3. V is TRBV27 and J is TRBJ2-7; maybe TRBD2 (6 bases). Trimming left V 5 bases short and J 2 bases short, with 10 bases between. The CDR3 has 13 amino acids. CDR1 is MNHEY and CDR2 is SMNVEV in the germline V gene (reference sequence). CDR3 sequence: CASSHGTAYEQYF. CDR3 nucleotides: TGTGCCAGCAGTCACGGGACTGCCTACGAGCAGTACTTC.